This passage covers 5 T cell receptor beta chains from one sample sequenced in a study of regulatory T cells in long-lasting Graves disease. Stated time point: persistent/refractory GD, antithyroid drugs over 5 years with positive TRAb. After RNA was extracted from PBMCs, the TCR library was made from it. Construction of the TCR beta libraries employed iRepertoire HTBI primers in conjunction with Arm-PCR of CDR3 regions. TCRdb called the multiplex PCR reads again in MiXCR, with one record for every CDR3 protein. The profile shows approximately 500,000 distinct CDR3 sequences, 20% to 25% of them singletons. This specimen was peripheral blood mononuclear cells (PBMCs), taken when the disease was refractory, from a patient treated with antithyroid drugs. Every receptor here comes from a female donor with Graves disease.

The chain couples TRBV4-1 to TRBJ1-1; 7 bases are shared with TRBD1. V was clipped by 4 bases and J by 0 bases; unmatched bases: 5. The CDR3 is 15 amino acids. CDR1 and CDR2 (germline): MGHRA, YSYEKL. DNA of the CDR3: TGCGCCAGCAGCCTACGCAGGGGGATGAACACTGAAGCTTTCTTT. It is translated as CASSLRRGMNTEAFF.

This clonotype was seen only a few times. The chain combines TRBV19 with TRBJ2-7, with D uncertain. Germline CDR1 LNHDA, CDR2 SQIVND (reference sequence). V was trimmed by 3 bases and J by 3 bases, leaving 12 bases between them. The CDR3 covers 14 residues. CDR3 DNA sequence: TGTGCCAGTAGTATCCGTACTTCCTACTACGAGCAGTACTTC. Residues: CASSIRTSYYEQYF.

This clonotype was seen at least ten times. V and J are TRBV20-1 and TRBJ2-5; 9 bases agree with TRBD1. Germline V gene data show CDR1 as DFQATT and CDR2 as SNEGSKA (reference sequence). This CDR3 comprises 15 residues. With V trimmed by 0 bases and J by 4 bases, 6 bases remained unmatched. The CDR3 region is CSAREGQGLGETQYF. As DNA, the CDR3 is TGCAGTGCTAGAGAGGGACAGGGTCTGGGAGAGACCCAGTACTTC.

The table lists this clonotype with many counts. The V call is TRBV2, the J call TRBJ1-4; maybe TRBD1 (5 bases). V shed 7 bases and J shed 3 bases, with 9 bases lying between them. Germline values: CDR1 SNHLY, CDR2 FYNNEI. This CDR3 is 13 amino acids long. The CDR3 coding sequence is TGTGCCAGCATGAGACAGCCTAATGAAAAACTGTTTTTT. It is translated as CASMRQPNEKLFF. Full variable domain (missing parts from reference TRBV2 and TRBJ1-4): EPEVTQTPSHQVTQMGQEVILRCVPISNHLYFYWYRQILGQKVEFLVSFYNNEISEKSEIFDDQFSVERPDGSNFTLKIRSTKLEDSAMYFCASMRQPNEKLFFGSGTQLSVL.

This clonotype was found many times. The gene calls are TRBV28 and TRBJ1-5; D gene uncertain. Germline values: CDR1 MDHEN, CDR2 SYDVKM. V was trimmed by 2 bases and J by 12 bases, leaving 14 bases between them. The CDR3 is 13 amino acids. In DNA form, the CDR3 reads TGTGCCAGCAGTTTAATGGAAGGAAACTACCAGCATTTT. This gives the protein CASSLMEGNYQHF.